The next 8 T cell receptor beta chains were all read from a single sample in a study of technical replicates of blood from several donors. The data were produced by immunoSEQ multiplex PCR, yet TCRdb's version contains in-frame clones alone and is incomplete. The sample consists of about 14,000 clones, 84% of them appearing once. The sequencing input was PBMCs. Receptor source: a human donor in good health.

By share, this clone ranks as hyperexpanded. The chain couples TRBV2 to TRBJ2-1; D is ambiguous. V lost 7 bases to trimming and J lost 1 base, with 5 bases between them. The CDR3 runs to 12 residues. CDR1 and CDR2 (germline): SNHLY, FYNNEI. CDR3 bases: TGTGCCAGCACTCGGTCCTACAATGAGCAGTTCTTC. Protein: CASTRSYNEQFF.

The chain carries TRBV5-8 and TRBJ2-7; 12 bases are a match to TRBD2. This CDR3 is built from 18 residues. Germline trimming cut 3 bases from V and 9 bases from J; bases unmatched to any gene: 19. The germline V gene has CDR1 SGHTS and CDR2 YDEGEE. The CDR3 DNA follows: TGTGCCAGCAGCTGGCGGGGGACTAGCGGGTTTACTACGAGCGGGCAGTACTTC. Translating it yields CASSWRGTSGFTTSGQYF. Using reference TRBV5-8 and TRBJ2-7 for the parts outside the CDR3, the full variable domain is EAGVTQSPTHLIKTRGQQATLRCSPISGHTSVYWYQQALGLGLQFLLWYDEGEERNRGNFPPRFSGRQFPNYSSELNVNALELEDSALYLCASSWRGTSGFTTSGQYFGPGTRLTVT.

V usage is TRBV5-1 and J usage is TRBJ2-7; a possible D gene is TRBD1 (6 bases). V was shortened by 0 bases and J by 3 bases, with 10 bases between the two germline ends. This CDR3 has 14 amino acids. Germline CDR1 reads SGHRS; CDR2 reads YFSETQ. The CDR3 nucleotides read TGCGCCAGCAGCTTGGACAGGGTGAACTACGAGCAGTACTTC. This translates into CASSLDRVNYEQYF.

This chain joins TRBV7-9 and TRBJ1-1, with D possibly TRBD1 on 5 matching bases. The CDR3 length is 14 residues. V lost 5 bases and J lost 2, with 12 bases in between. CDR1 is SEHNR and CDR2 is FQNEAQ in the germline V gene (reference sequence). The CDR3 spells CASSLIRVNTEAFF. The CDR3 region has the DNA TGTGCCAGCAGCCTCATCAGGGTTAACACTGAAGCTTTCTTT.

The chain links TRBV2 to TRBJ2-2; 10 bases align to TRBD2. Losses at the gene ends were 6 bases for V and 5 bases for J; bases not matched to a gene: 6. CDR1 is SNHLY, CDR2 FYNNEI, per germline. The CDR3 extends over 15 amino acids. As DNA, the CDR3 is TGTGCCAGCAGGGATTCTAGCGGGAGTACCGGGGAGCTGTTTTTT. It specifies CASRDSSGSTGELFF.

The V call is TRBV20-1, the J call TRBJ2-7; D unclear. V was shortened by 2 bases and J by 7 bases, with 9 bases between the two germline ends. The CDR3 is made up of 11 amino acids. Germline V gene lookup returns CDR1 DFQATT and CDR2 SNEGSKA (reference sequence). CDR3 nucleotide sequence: TGCAGTGCTAGATCGATGAGTGAGCAGTACTTC. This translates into CSARSMSEQYF.

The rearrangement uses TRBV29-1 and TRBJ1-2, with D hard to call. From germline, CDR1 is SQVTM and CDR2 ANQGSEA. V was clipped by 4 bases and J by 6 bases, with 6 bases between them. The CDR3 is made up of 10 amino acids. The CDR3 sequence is CSVGHDGYTF. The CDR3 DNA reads TGCAGCGTTGGACATGATGGCTACACCTTC.

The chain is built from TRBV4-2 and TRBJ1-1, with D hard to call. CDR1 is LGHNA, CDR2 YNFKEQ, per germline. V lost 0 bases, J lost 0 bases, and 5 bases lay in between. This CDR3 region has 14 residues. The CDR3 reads CASSQDPMNTEAFF. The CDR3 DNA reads TGTGCCAGCAGCCAAGATCCTATGAACACTGAAGCTTTCTTT.